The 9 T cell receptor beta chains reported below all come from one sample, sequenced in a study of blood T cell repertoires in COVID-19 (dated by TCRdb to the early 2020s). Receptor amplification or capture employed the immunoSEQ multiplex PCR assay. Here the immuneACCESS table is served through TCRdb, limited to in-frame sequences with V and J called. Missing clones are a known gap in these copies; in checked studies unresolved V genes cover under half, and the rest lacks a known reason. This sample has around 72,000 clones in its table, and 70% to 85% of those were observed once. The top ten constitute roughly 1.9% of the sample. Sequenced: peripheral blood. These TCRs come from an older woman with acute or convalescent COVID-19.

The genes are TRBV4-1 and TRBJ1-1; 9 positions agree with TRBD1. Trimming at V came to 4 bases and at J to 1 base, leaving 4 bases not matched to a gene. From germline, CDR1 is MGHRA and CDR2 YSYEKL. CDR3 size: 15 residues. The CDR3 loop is CASSLTGQGNTEAFF. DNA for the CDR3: TGCGCCAGCAGCCTAACGGGACAGGGGAACACTGAAGCTTTCTTT.

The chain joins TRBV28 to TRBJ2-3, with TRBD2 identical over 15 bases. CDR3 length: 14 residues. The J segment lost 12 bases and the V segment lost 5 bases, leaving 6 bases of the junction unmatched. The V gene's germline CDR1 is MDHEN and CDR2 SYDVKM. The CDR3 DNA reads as TGTGCCAGCAGTCCCGGACTAGCGGGAGGGTATCAGTATTTT. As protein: CASSPGLAGGYQYF.

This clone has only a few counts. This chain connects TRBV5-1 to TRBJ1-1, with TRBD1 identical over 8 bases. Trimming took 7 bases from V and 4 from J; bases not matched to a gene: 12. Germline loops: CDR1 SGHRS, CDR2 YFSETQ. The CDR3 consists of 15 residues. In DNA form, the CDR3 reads TGCGCCAGCGCCGATAGAGACAGGGGTACCACTGAAGCTTTCTTT. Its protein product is CASADRDRGTTEAFF.

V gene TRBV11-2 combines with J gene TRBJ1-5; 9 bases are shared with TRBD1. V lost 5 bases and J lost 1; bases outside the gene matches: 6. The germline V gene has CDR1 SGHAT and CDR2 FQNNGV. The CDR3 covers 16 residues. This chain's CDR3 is CASSKGTGRSNQPQHF. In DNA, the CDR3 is TGTGCCAGCAGCAAGGGGACAGGGAGAAGCAATCAGCCCCAGCATTTT.

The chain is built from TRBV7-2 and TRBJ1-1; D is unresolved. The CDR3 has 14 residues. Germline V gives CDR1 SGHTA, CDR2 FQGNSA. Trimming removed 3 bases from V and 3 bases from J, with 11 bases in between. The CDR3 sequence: CASSFYLGDTEAFF. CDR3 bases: TGTGCCAGCAGCTTCTATCTGGGAGACACTGAAGCTTTCTTT.

CDR3 amino acids: CASSLPGTADGELFF. CDR3 nucleotide sequence: TGTGCCAGCAGCCTCCCCGGGACAGCAGACGGGGAGCTGTTTTTT. The genes are TRBV7-9 and TRBJ2-2; 7 positions agree with TRBD1. This CDR3 is built from 15 residues. The germline V gene has CDR1 SEHNR and CDR2 FQNEAQ (reference sequence). The J segment lost 7 bases and the V segment lost 5 bases, leaving 10 bases of the junction unmatched.

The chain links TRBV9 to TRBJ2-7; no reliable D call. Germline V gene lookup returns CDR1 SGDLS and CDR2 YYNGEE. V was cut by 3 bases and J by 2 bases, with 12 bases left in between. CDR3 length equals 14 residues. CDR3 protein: CASSAREVAYEQYF. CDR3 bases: TGTGCCAGCAGCGCCCGCGAGGTCGCCTACGAGCAGTACTTC.

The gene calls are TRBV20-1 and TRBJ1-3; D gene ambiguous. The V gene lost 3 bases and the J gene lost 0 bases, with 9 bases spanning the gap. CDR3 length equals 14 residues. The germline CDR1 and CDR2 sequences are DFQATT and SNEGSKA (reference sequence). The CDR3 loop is CSASMESSGNTIYF. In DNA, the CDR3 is TGCAGTGCTAGTATGGAGTCCTCTGGAAACACCATATATTTT.

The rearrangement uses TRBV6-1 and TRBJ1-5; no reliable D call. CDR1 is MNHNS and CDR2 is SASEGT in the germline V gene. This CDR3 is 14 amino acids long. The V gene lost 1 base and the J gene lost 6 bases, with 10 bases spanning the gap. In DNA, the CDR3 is TGTGCCAGCAGTGAAGAGGCAGGCCGTCAGCCCCAGCATTTT. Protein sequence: CASSEEAGRQPQHF.